This T cell receptor beta chain comes out of a study of long-term antiretroviral therapy in people with HIV. Concerning this clone itself: Antigen specificity is unknown.

Version v3.0 of the immunoSEQ assay ran at survey level. Repertoires were generated with immunoSEQ multiplex PCR, while TCRdb's copy carries only in-frame clones and drops some. The sample contains around 34,000 clones, approximately 75% of which appear only once. Cryopreserved PBMC samples of roughly 0.95-10 million cells were used for DNA extraction. Regarding the study as a whole: Post-ART, diversity grew, though it stayed under transplant donor control levels. Dating from the mid-2000s to the late 2010s, the blood was possibly obtained under older ART regimens. Viral resistance, ART adherence and therapy changes all lacked available data.

The sequence was collected from a man aged 45-65 years with HIV. The sequenced sample was unsorted PBMCs, obtained 3 years after starting antiretroviral therapy.

The CDR3 DNA reads TGTGCCAGCTCTTCGGTAGGGGATTTGTTCTTC. This gives the protein CASSSVGDLFF. J is TRBJ2-1 and V is TRBV18; tentative D call: TRBD1 (5 bases). Trimming stripped 6 bases from V and 15 bases from J, with 15 bases between. Germline V gives CDR1 KGHSH, CDR2 LQKENI. The CDR3 covers 11 residues.